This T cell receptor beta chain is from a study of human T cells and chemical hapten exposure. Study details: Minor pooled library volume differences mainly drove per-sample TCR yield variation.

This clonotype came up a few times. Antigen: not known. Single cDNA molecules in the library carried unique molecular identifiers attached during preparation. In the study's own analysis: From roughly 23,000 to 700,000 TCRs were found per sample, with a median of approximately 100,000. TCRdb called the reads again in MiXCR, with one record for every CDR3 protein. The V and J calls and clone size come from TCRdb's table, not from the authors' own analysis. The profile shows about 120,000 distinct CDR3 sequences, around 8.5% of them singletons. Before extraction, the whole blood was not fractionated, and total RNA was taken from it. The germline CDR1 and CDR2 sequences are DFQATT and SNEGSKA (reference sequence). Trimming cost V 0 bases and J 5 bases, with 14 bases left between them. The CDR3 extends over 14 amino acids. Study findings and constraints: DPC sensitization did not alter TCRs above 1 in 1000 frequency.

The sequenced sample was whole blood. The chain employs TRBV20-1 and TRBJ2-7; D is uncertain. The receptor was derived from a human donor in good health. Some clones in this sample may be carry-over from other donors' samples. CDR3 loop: CSARDRVGWDEQYF. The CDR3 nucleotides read TGCAGTGCTAGAGATCGGGTGGGCTGGGACGAGCAGTACTTC.